This is a list of T cell receptor beta chains from one sample in a study of regulatory T cells in long-lasting Graves disease. TCRdb called the multiplex PCR reads again in MiXCR, with one record for every CDR3 protein. The repertoire has approximately 500,000 distinct CDR3 sequences, 20% to 25% of them found once; the top ten carry about 6.6%. Sequenced material: peripheral blood mononuclear cells (PBMCs), taken when the disease was refractory, from a patient treated with antithyroid drugs. These receptors came from a female donor with Graves disease. Each CDR3 is given with its conserved first and last residue. D genes are given only for firm matches. Rows may omit the clone size; those that give it use once, few, many or a size class.

d_gene	abundance	v_gene	j_gene	CDR3nt	CDR3aa
TRBD2	few	TRBV5-1	TRBJ2-7	TGCGCCAGCAGCTCCCAACTAGCGGGAGGGCCTTGGATCGGCCGACCAATCTACGAGCAGTACTTC	CASSSQLAGGPWIGRPIYEQYF
NA	many	TRBV2	TRBJ1-6	TGTGCCGCAAACCGGGACGGTGGTAATTCACCCCTCCACTTT	CAANRDGGNSPLHF
TRBD1	few	TRBV20-1	TRBJ1-2	TGCAGTGCCCAGCTTTGGGACAGGAAACTCCTTAACTATGGCTACACCTTC	CSAQLWDRKLLNYGYTF
NA	many	TRBV6-1	TRBJ1-4	TGTGCCAGCAGATTGACAGATGAAAAACTGTTTTTT	CASRLTDEKLFF
NA	many	TRBV27	TRBJ2-7	TGTGCCAGCAGTAACAGTCTACAGCAGTACTTC	CASSNSLQQYF
NA	many	TRBV7-2	TRBJ1-1	TGTGCCAGCAGCCCACAGATCATGAACACTGAAGCTTTCTTT	CASSPQIMNTEAFF
TRBD1	many	TRBV25-1	TRBJ1-6	TGTGCCAGCAGTAAGACAGGGACGGGTAATTCACCCCTCCACTTT	CASSKTGTGNSPLHF
NA	many	TRBV10-3	TRBJ1-1	TGTGCCATCAGTGATGGGGCGATGGCTGAAGCTTTCTTT	CAISDGAMAEAFF
TRBD2	many	TRBV28	TRBJ2-2	TGTGCCGCGGGGGGACTAGCGGGAGCCGGGGAGCTGTTTTTT	CAAGGLAGAGELFF
NA	many	TRBV28	TRBJ2-6	TGTGCCAGCAGTTCTCCGAGCTCTGGGGCCAACGTCCTGACTTTC	CASSSPSSGANVLTF
TRBD2	NA	TRBV12-3/TRBV12-4	TRBJ2-2	TGTGCCAGCAGTACCCCCCGGACTAGCGGATACACCGGGGAGCTGTTTTTT	CASSTPRTSGYTGELFF
NA	few	TRBV7-9	TRBJ2-3	TGTGCCAGCAGCGCCCGGGACTTCTACACAGATACGCAGTATTTT	CASSARDFYTDTQYF
NA	many	TRBV27	TRBJ2-7	TGTGCCAGCACCCGCCCGGGGGCGAGCTACGAGCAGTACTTC	CASTRPGASYEQYF
NA	few	TRBV20-1	TRBJ2-2	TGCAGTGCTGGGCGGGGGCGAGACACCGGGGAGCTGTTTTTT	CSAGRGRDTGELFF
NA	NA	TRBV5-4	TRBJ2-2	TGTGCCAGCAGCTCTAACCACCTCGGGGCAGCGAACACCGGGGAGCTGTTTTTT	CASSSNHLGAANTGELFF
NA	many	TRBV20-1	TRBJ1-2	TGCAGTGCTAGTATACTCGGGGGCTCGGGCTCATGGGGCTACACCTTC	CSASILGGSGSWGYTF
NA	NA	TRBV19	TRBJ2-7	TGTGCCAGTAGTATAAGTCCCTACGAGCAGTACTTC	CASSISPYEQYF
TRBD1	many	TRBV27	TRBJ1-5	TGTGCCAGCAGTCCGACAGGGTTTTATGGGCCCCAGCATTTT	CASSPTGFYGPQHF
TRBD1	NA	TRBV10-3	TRBJ2-7	TGTGCCATCAGTGAGTCGAGGGACAGGGGCTACGAGCAGTACTTC	CAISESRDRGYEQYF
TRBD1	many	TRBV6-1	TRBJ1-5	TGTGCCAGCAGGCCACAAACAGGGGGCGGAAGCAATCAGCCCCAGCATTTT	CASRPQTGGGSNQPQHF
NA	few	TRBV12-3/TRBV12-4	TRBJ2-7	TGTGCCAGCAGCTCCCAGGCCTCCTACGAGCGGTACTTC	CASSSQASYERYF
TRBD2	few	TRBV30	TRBJ2-3	TGTGCCTGGAGTGTACAAAGGACTAGCGGGAGACCAGATACGCAGTATTTT	CAWSVQRTSGRPDTQYF
TRBD1	NA	TRBV20-1	TRBJ1-1	TGCAGTGCTCCCTCAGGGGGCGCGGCTTGGGCTTTCTTT	CSAPSGGAAWAFF
NA	NA	TRBV3-1	TRBJ2-7	TGTGCCAGCAGCCAAGATATGTACGACTTCGGCGAGCAGTACTTC	CASSQDMYDFGEQYF
NA	few	TRBV10-3	TRBJ2-5	TGTGCCATCAGCAACAACGGGGATTGGGGGGAGACCCAGTACTTC	CAISNNGDWGETQYF